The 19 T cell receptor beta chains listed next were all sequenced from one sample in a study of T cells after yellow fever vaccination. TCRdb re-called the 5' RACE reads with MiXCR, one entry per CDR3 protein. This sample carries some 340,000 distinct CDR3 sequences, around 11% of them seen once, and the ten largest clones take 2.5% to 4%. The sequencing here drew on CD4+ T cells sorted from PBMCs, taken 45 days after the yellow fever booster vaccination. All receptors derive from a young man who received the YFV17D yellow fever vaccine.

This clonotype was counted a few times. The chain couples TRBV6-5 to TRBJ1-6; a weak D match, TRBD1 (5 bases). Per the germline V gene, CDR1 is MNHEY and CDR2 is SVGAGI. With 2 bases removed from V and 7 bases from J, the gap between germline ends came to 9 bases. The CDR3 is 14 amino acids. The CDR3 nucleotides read TGTGCCAGCAGTTACGGGGACGTAAATTCACCCCTCCACTTT. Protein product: CASSYGDVNSPLHF.

CDR3 sequence (DNA): TGTGCCAGCTCACCACTATTAGGGGACCATGGCTACACCTTC. It specifies CASSPLLGDHGYTF. This chain links TRBV18 with TRBJ1-2; tentatively, D is TRBD1 (5 bases). This CDR3 comprises 14 residues. With 1 base removed from V and 6 bases from J, the gap between germline ends came to 12 bases. Germline-derived CDR1 and CDR2 are KGHSH and LQKENI. The whole variable domain, filled in from reference TRBV18 and TRBJ1-2, reads NAGVMQNPRHLVRRRGQEARLRCSPMKGHSHVYWYRQLPEEGLKFMVYLQKENIIDESGMPKERFSAEFPKEGPSILRIQQVVRGDSAAYFCASSPLLGDHGYTFGSGTRLTVV.

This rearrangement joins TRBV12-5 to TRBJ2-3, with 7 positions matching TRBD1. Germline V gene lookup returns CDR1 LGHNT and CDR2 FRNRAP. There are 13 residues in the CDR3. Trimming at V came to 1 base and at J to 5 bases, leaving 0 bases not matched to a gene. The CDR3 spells CASGLGQGDTQYF. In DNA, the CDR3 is TGTGCTAGTGGTTTGGGACAGGGAGATACGCAGTATTTT.

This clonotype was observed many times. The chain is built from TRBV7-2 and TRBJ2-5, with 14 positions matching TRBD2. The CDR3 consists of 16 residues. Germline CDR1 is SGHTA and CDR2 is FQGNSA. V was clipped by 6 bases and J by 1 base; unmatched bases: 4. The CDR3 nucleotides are TGTGCCAGCAGTAGCGGACTAGCGGGGGGCCAAGAGACCCAGTACTTC. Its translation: CASSSGLAGGQETQYF.

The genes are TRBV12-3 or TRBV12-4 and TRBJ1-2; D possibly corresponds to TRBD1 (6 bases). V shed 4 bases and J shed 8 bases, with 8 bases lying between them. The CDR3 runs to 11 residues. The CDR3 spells CASSSQGGYTF. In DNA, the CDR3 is TGTGCCAGCAGTTCCCAGGGGGGCTACACCTTC.

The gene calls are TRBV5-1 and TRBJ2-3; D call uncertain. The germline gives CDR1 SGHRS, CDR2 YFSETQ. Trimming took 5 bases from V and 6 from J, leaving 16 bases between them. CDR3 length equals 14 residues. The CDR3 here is CASRPGPPTDTQYF. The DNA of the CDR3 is TGCGCCAGCAGACCCGGGCCCCCGACCGATACGCAGTATTTT.

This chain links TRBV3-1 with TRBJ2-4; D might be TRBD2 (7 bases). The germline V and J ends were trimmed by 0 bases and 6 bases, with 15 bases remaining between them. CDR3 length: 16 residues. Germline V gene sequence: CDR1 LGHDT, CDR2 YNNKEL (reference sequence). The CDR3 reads CASSQDRFGGPNIQYF. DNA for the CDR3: TGTGCCAGCAGCCAAGATAGGTTCGGGGGGCCAAACATTCAGTACTTC.

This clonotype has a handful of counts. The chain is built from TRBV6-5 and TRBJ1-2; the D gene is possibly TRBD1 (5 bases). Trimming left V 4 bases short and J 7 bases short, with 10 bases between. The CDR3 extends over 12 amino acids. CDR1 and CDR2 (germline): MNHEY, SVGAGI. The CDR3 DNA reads TGTGCCAGCAGTTGCCAGGGTTGTGGCTACACCTTC. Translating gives CASSCQGCGYTF.

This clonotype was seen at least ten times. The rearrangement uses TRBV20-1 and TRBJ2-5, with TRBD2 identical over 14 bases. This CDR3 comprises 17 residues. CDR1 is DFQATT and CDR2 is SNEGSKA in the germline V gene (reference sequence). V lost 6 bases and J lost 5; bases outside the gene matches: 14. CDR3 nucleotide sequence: TGCAGTGCCTCACGACTAGCGGGGGGGCCTATTCAGGAGACCCAGTACTTC. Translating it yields CSASRLAGGPIQETQYF.

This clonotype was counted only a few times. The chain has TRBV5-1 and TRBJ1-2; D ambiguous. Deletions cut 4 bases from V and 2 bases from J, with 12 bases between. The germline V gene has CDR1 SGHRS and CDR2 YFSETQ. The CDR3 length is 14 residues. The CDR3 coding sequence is TGCGCCAGCAGCAGGGCGTCGAGGAACTATGGCTACACCTTC. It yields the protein CASSRASRNYGYTF.

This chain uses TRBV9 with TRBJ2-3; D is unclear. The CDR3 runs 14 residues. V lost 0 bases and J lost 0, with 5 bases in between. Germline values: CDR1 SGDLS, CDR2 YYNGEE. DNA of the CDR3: TGTGCCAGCAGCGTAGTGATGAGCACAGATACGCAGTATTTT. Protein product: CASSVVMSTDTQYF. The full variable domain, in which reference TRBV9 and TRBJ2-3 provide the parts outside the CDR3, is DSGVTQTPKHLITATGQRVTLRCSPRSGDLSVYWYQQSLDQGLQFLIQYYNGEERAKGNILERFSAQQFPDLHSELNLSSLELGDSALYFCASSVVMSTDTQYFGPGTRLTVL.

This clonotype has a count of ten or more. The CDR3 sequence: CARLRGRAENTEAFF. CDR3 in DNA: TGTGCCAGGTTGCGGGGTAGGGCGGAAAACACTGAAGCTTTCTTT. This sequence joins TRBV9 and TRBJ1-1; D is uncertain. Germline loops: CDR1 SGDLS, CDR2 YYNGEE. V was clipped by 8 bases and J by 2 bases, with 19 bases between them. CDR3 length equals 15 residues.

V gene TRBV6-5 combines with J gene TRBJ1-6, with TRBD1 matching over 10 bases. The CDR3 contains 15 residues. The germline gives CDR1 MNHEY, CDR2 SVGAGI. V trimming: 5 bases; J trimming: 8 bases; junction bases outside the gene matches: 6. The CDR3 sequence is CASSKGTGVDSPLHF. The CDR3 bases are TGTGCCAGCAGTAAAGGGACAGGGGTCGATTCACCCCTCCACTTT.

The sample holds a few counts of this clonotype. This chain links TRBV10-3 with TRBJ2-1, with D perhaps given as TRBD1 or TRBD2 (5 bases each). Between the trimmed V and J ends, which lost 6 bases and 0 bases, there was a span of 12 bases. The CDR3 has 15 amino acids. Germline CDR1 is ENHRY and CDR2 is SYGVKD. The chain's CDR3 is CAISGTTSSYNEQFF. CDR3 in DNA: TGTGCCATCAGCGGGACGACGTCCTCCTACAATGAGCAGTTCTTC.

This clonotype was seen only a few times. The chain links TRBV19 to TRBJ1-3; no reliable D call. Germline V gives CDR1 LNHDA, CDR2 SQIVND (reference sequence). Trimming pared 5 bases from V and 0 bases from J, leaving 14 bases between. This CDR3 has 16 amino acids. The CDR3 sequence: CASSPRTANSGNTIYF. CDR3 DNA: TGTGCCAGTAGTCCCCGGACGGCGAACTCTGGAAACACCATATATTTT. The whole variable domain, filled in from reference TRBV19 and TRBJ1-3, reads DGGITQSPKYLFRKEGQNVTLSCEQNLNHDAMYWYRQDPGQGLRLIYYSQIVNDFQKGDIAEGYSVSREKKESFPLTVTSAQKNPTAFYLCASSPRTANSGNTIYFGEGSWLTVV.

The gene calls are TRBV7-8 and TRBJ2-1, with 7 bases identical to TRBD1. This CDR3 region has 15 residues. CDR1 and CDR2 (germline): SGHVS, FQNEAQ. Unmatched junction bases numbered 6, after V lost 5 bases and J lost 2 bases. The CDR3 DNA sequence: TGTGCCAGCAGCCGACAGGGTCAGGCCTACAATGAGCAGTTCTTC. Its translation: CASSRQGQAYNEQFF.

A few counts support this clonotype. The CDR3 nucleotides are TGTGCCAGCAGCTCTAGCGGGGGCGGAATTCGCGAGCAGTTCTTC. This sequence encodes CASSSSGGGIREQFF. This chain uses TRBV7-3 with TRBJ2-1; 10 bases line up with TRBD2. CDR3 length equals 15 residues. With V trimmed by 4 bases and J by 10 bases, 10 bases remained unmatched. The V gene's germline CDR1 is SGHTA and CDR2 FQGTGA.

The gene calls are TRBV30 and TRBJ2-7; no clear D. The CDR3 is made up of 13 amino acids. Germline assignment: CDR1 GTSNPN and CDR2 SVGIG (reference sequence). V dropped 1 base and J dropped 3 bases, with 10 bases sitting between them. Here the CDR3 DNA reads TGTGCCTGGAGTGAAACGGGTTTCTACGAGCAGTACTTC. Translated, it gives CAWSETGFYEQYF.

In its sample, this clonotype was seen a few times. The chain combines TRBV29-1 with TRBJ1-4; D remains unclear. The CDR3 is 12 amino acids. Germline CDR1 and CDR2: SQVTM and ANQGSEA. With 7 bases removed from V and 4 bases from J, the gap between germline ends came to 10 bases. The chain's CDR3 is CSANLFNEKLFF. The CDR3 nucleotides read TGCAGCGCCAACCTTTTTAATGAAAAACTGTTTTTT.